The 22 T cell receptor beta chains below come from one sample, sequenced in a study of blood T cells in healthy people across ages. Through a sample-barcoded 5' primer and a J-beta primer mix, a second PCR was run for roughly 6 to 12 cycles. TCRdb independently ran MiXCR on the 5' RACE reads; one entry per CDR3 protein. The sample lists approximately 830,000 distinct CDR3 sequences; around 62% were seen once. The sample comprised blood. Receptors were obtained from a young man in good health.

This clonotype has more than one count but fewer than ten. The chain uses TRBV2 and TRBJ2-5; D is undetermined. V dropped 5 bases and J dropped 2 bases, with 9 bases sitting between them. The CDR3 has 13 residues. Germline CDR1 SNHLY, CDR2 FYNNEI. CDR3 nucleotide sequence: TGTGCCAGCAGTAAGGAGATACAAGAGACCCAGTACTTC. This sequence encodes CASSKEIQETQYF.

V is TRBV12-3 or TRBV12-4 and J is TRBJ2-5, with D possibly being TRBD1 (6 bases). The end of the DNA fits TRBJ2-7 better, so the J call may be wrong. CDR3 size: 15 residues. In nucleotides, the CDR3 is TGTGCCAGCAGCCAGGGGCAGGGATCGCTTTGCGAGCAGTACTTC. Its protein product is CASSQGQGSLCEQYF.

The chain has TRBV2 and TRBJ1-2, with a weak D call TRBD1 (5 bases). Germline V gene sequence: CDR1 SNHLY, CDR2 FYNNEI. Trimming removed 11 bases at V and 0 bases at J, with 13 bases between. This CDR3 is built from 13 residues. The CDR3 sequence: CAVLGGSNYGYTF. The CDR3 DNA reads as TGTGCCGTCCTCGGGGGTTCTAACTATGGCTACACCTTC.

V and J are TRBV20-1 and TRBJ1-2, with a tentative D call TRBD1 (6 bases). CDR3 size: 10 residues. Germline CDR1 reads DFQATT; CDR2 reads SNEGSKA (reference sequence). V was trimmed by 6 bases and J by 8 bases, leaving 10 bases between them. The CDR3 region has the DNA TGCAGTGCCACAGGGTTAGGCTACACCTTC. It translates to CSATGLGYTF.

This clonotype has only a few counts. This chain uses TRBV9 with TRBJ1-5, with D tentatively TRBD1 (5 bases). CDR1 and CDR2 (germline): SGDLS, YYNGEE. The CDR3 sequence is 17 residues long. Trimming cost V 7 bases and J 5 bases, with 25 bases left between them. The CDR3 loop is CASGHRSPAGFDQPQHF. Here the CDR3 DNA reads TGTGCCAGCGGACACAGGTCACCGGCAGGTTTCGATCAGCCCCAGCATTTT. Complete variable domain (other parts from reference TRBV9 and TRBJ1-5): DSGVTQTPKHLITATGQRVTLRCSPRSGDLSVYWYQQSLDQGLQFLIQYYNGEERAKGNILERFSAQQFPDLHSELNLSSLELGDSALYFCASGHRSPAGFDQPQHFGDGTRLSIL.

This clonotype appeared a single time. J is TRBJ1-2 and V is TRBV7-3; a weak D match, TRBD1 (5 bases). Trimming took off 5 bases at V and 13 bases at J, with 23 bases between the two ends. Looked up from germline, CDR1 is SGHTA and CDR2 is FQGTGA. This CDR3 spans 14 amino acids. For the CDR3, the DNA is TGTGCCAGCAGCCCCCCGGGGCAGGGACTCCCGATCACCTTC. This sequence encodes CASSPPGQGLPITF.

V is TRBV5-1 and J is TRBJ1-1; possible D gene TRBD1, 6 bases. Germline values: CDR1 SGHRS, CDR2 YFSETQ. This CDR3 is 13 amino acids long. V shed 8 bases and J shed 5 bases, with 16 bases lying between them. The CDR3 sequence is CASCLRGGTEAFF. The CDR3 DNA is TGCGCCAGTTGCTTAAGGGGGGGTACTGAAGCTTTCTTT. Full variable domain (outside the CDR3, taken from reference TRBV5-1 and TRBJ1-1): KAGVTQTPRYLIKTRGQQVTLSCSPISGHRSVSWYQQTPGQGLQFLFEYFSETQRNKGNFPGRFSGRQFSNSRSEMNVSTLELGDSALYLCASCLRGGTEAFFGQGTRLTVV.

Only one count was recorded for this clonotype. Sequence at one end of the junction differs from germline and may be a read error. The chain is built from TRBV7-6 and TRBJ1-4; a weak D match, TRBD1 (6 bases). Per germline, CDR1 SGHVS and CDR2 FNYEAQ. The CDR3 is made up of 16 amino acids. The CDR3 sequence is CANSSQRGSRNEKLFF. For the CDR3, the DNA is TGTGCCAACAGCTCCCAAAGGGGGTCACGGAATGAAAAACTGTTTTTT.

V gene TRBV28 combines with J gene TRBJ2-5, with D unresolved. The germline V gene has CDR1 MDHEN and CDR2 SYDVKM. The CDR3 is 14 amino acids. The V gene lost 6 bases and the J gene lost 8 bases, with 19 bases spanning the gap. CDR3 DNA sequence: TGTGCCAGCAGATCCCCGGTCCTTCCCGGAACCCAGTACTTC. This encodes CASRSPVLPGTQYF.

The chain joins TRBV20-1 to TRBJ1-5; possibly TRBD1 for D (5 bases). Trimming shortened V by 6 bases and J by 0 bases, and 18 bases separated the two germline ends. The CDR3 extends over 16 amino acids. Per germline, CDR1 DFQATT and CDR2 SNEGSKA (reference sequence). CDR3: CSATHLGGVSNQPQHF. For the CDR3, the DNA is TGCAGTGCCACTCATCTGGGGGGGGTTAGCAATCAGCCCCAGCATTTT.

The chain employs TRBV12-3 or TRBV12-4 and TRBJ2-6; the D is unclear. The CDR3 covers 19 residues. Trimming removed 2 bases from V and 0 bases from J, with 17 bases in between. CDR3 DNA sequence: TGTGCCAGCAGTTTACAGGTCAGGCGTGCGGACTCTGGGGCCAACGTCCTGACTTTC. Encoded protein: CASSLQVRRADSGANVLTF.

This chain's CDR3 is CASPGVGGIRQFF. The CDR3 bases are TGTGCCAGCCCTGGCGTTGGGGGAATTAGGCAGTTCTTC. The V call is TRBV6-1, the J call TRBJ2-1, with D perhaps being TRBD1 or TRBD2 (5 bases each). The germline V gene has CDR1 MNHNS and CDR2 SASEGT. CDR3 length equals 13 residues. Trimming left V 8 bases short and J 12 bases short, with 20 bases between.

This clonotype came up once. The CDR3 region is CASSFGRYAEAFF. The CDR3 DNA reads as TGTGCCAGCAGCTTCGGAAGATACGCTGAAGCTTTCTTT. The chain joins TRBV7-9 to TRBJ1-1; D call uncertain. The CDR3 spans 13 residues. CDR1 and CDR2 from the germline V gene are SEHNR and FQNEAQ (reference sequence). The V and J ends lost 3 bases and 6 bases respectively, with 11 bases between them.

The gene calls are TRBV14 and TRBJ2-7, with D possibly called TRBD1 or TRBD2 (5 bases each). Germline V gene data show CDR1 as SGHDN and CDR2 as FVKESK. The CDR3 contains 15 residues. V was shortened by 4 bases and J by 0 bases, with 13 bases between the two germline ends. The CDR3 nucleotides are TGTGCCAGCAGCCCGGGACCGTCCATCTCCTACGAGCAGTACTTC. Protein product: CASSPGPSISYEQYF.

The chain carries TRBV20-1 and TRBJ2-5; TRBD2 aligns across 8 bases. The CDR3 consists of 13 residues. Germline CDR1 and CDR2: DFQATT and SNEGSKA (reference sequence). J was trimmed by 5 bases and V by 5 bases; bases with no gene match: 7. The CDR3 DNA sequence: TGCAGTGCTGGGGTAGCGGGGAGGGAGACCCAGTACTTC. It yields the protein CSAGVAGRETQYF.

The rearrangement joins TRBV4-3 to TRBJ2-3, with D possibly matching TRBD1 (7 bases). The CDR3 extends over 19 amino acids. The germline gives CDR1 LGHNA, CDR2 YSLEER. Trimming shortened V by 0 bases and J by 3 bases, and 22 bases separated the two germline ends. The CDR3 DNA reads as TGCGCCAGCAGCCAAGATTGGCAGAACAGGGGAGGAAGGACAGATACGCAGTATTTT. This codes for CASSQDWQNRGGRTDTQYF.

This chain connects TRBV5-5 to TRBJ1-2; D ambiguous. The germline CDR1 and CDR2 sequences are SGHKS and YYEKEE (reference sequence). V lost 0 bases to trimming and J lost 6 bases, with 6 bases between them. The CDR3 has 12 amino acids. The CDR3 DNA is TGTGCCAGCAGCTTGGACGCGAATGGCTACACCTTC. It specifies CASSLDANGYTF.

V is TRBV11-1 and J is TRBJ1-1, with D possibly TRBD1 on 5 matching bases. The germline CDR1 and CDR2 sequences are SGHAT and FQDESV (reference sequence). The CDR3 sequence is 15 residues long. Trimming removed 0 bases from V and 4 bases from J, with 12 bases in between. The DNA of the CDR3 is TGTGCCAGCAGCTTAGCGAGCGGGGGGGGCACTGAAGCTTTCTTT. This encodes CASSLASGGGTEAFF. Variable domain in full (rest from reference TRBV11-1 and TRBJ1-1): EAEVAQSPRYKITEKSQAVAFWCDPISGHATLYWYRQILGQGPELLVQFQDESVVDDSQLPKDRFSAERLKGVDSTLKIQPAELGDSAMYLCASSLASGGGTEAFFGQGTRLTVV.

The genes are TRBV7-9 and TRBJ2-7; D gene uncertain. Near its end, the DNA agrees better with TRBJ2-4, so the J call may be wrong. CDR3 length: 15 residues. CDR1 SEHNR and CDR2 FQNEAQ come from the germline V gene (reference sequence). The CDR3 spells CASSLERDTKNIQYF. Here the CDR3 DNA reads TGTGCCAGCAGCTTAGAGCGCGATACCAAAAACATTCAGTACTTC.

The gene calls are TRBV4-3 and TRBJ2-4, with D possibly being TRBD1 (5 bases). The DNA end lines up better with TRBJ2-5; the J call may be wrong. From germline, CDR1 is LGHNA and CDR2 YSLEER. CDR3 size: 14 residues. The CDR3 reads CASSQVKRGETQYF. In nucleotides, the CDR3 is TGCGCCAGCAGCCAAGTAAAAAGGGGAGAGACCCAGTACTTC.

The chain recombines TRBV12-3 or TRBV12-4 with TRBJ2-3, with 9 bases identical to TRBD2. The CDR3 runs to 16 residues. V lost 3 bases, J lost 5 bases, and 9 bases stayed unmatched. The CDR3: CASSFSLAGKVDTQYF. The CDR3, as DNA: TGTGCCAGCAGTTTCAGTCTAGCGGGAAAGGTAGATACGCAGTATTTT.

The chain recombines TRBV6-5 with TRBJ2-3; D possibly matches TRBD1 or TRBD2 (5 bases each). The CDR3 is 15 residues long. Germline CDR1 is MNHEY and CDR2 is SVGAGI. Trimming removed 0 bases from V and 2 bases from J, with 9 bases in between. The CDR3 sequence is CASSYSGRTTDTQYF. DNA of the CDR3: TGTGCCAGCAGTTACTCGGGACGGACCACAGATACGCAGTATTTT.